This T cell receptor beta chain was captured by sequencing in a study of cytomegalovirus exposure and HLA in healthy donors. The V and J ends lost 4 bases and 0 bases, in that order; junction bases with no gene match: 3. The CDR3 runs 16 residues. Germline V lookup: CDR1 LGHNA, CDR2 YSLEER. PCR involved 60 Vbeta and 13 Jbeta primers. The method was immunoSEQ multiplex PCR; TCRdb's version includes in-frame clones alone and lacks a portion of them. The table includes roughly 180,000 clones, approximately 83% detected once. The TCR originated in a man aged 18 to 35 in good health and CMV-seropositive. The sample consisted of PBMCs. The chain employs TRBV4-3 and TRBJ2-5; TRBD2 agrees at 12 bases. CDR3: CASSLTSGGYQETQYF. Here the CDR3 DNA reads TGCGCCAGCAGCCTTACTAGCGGGGGGTACCAAGAGACCCAGTACTTC.